This TCR beta chain was sequenced for a study of blood T cells in healthy people across ages. A second PCR of 7 to 11 cycles used a sample-barcoded 5' primer and a J-beta primer mix. With 12 random nucleotides, a template-switch adaptor tagged each individual cDNA molecule. Each CDR3 protein gets one entry after TCRdb re-called the 5' RACE reads with MiXCR. Among hundreds of thousands of distinct CDR3 sequences listed, 58% were seen once. The CDR3 extends over 13 amino acids. Per germline, CDR1 SEHNR and CDR2 FQNEAQ (reference sequence). V was trimmed by 5 bases and J by 7 bases, leaving 14 bases between them.

The TCR comes from a man aged 25 to 40 in good health. The chain joins TRBV7-9 to TRBJ1-2; perhaps TRBD1 as D (5 bases). The sequenced material came from blood. CDR3 amino acids: CASSPLGEGGYTF. The CDR3 nucleotides read TGTGCCAGCAGCCCTCTGGGGGAGGGTGGCTACACCTTC.